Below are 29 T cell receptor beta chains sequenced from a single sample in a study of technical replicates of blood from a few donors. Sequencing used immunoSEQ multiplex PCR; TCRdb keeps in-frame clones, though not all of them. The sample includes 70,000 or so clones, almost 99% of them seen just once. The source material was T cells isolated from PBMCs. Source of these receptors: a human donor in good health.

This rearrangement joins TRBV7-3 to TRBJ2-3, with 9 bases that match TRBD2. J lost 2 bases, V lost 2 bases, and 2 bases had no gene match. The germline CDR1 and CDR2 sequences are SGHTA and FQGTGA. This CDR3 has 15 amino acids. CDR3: CASSLWGLATDTQYF. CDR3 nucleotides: TGTGCCAGCAGCTTATGGGGACTAGCCACAGATACGCAGTATTTT.

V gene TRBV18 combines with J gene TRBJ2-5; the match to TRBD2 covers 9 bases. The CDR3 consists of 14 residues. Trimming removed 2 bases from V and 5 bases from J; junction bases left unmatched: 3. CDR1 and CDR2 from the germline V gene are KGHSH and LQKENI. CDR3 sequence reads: CASSPVAGDETQYF. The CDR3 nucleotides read TGTGCCAGCTCACCAGTAGCGGGAGATGAGACCCAGTACTTC.

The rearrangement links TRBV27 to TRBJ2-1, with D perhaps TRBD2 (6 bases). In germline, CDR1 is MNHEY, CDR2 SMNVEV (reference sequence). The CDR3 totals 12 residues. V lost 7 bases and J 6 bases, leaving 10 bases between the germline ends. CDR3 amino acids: CASKEGLNEQFF. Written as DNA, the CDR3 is TGTGCCAGCAAGGAGGGCCTCAATGAGCAGTTCTTC.

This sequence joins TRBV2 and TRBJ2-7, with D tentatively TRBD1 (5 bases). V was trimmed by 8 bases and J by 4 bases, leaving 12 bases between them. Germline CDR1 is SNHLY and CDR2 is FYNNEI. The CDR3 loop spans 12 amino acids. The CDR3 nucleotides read TGTGCCAGCGAACCTCAGGGTTACGAGCAGTACTTC. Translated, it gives CASEPQGYEQYF.

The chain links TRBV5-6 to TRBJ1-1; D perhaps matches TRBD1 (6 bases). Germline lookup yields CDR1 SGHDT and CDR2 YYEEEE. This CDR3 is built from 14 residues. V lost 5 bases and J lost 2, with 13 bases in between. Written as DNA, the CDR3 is TGTGCCAGCAGGAGGACAGTCCGTAACACTGAAGCTTTCTTT. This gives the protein CASRRTVRNTEAFF.

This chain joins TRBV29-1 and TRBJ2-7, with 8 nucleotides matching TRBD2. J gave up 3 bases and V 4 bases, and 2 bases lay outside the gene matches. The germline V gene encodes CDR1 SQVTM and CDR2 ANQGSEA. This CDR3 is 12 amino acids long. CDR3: CSVGSGGYEQYF. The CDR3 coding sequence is TGCAGCGTTGGGAGCGGGGGCTACGAGCAGTACTTC.

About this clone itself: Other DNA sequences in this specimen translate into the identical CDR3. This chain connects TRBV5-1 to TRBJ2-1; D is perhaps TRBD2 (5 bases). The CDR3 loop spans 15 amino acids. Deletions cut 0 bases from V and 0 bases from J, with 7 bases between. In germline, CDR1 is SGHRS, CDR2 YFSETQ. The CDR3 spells CASSLVGGSYNEQFF. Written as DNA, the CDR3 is TGCGCCAGCAGCTTGGTAGGAGGCTCCTACAATGAGCAGTTCTTC.

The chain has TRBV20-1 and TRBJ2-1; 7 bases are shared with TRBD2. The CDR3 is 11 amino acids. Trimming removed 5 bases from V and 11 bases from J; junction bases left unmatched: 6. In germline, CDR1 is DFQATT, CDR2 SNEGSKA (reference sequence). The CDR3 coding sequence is TGCAGTGCTTTTAGCGGGTCCCAGCAGTTCTTC. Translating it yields CSAFSGSQQFF.

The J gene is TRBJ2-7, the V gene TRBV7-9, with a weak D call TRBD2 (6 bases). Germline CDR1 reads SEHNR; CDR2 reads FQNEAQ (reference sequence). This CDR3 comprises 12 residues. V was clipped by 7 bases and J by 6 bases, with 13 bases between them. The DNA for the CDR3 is TGTGCCAGCATGACGGGAGCTCTCGAGCAGTACTTC. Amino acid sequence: CASMTGALEQYF.

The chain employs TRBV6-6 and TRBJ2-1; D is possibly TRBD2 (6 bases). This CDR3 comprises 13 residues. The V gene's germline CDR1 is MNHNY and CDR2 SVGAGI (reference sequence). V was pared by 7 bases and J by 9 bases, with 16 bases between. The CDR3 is CASNRGSKGEQFF. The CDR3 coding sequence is TGTGCCAGCAATCGGGGGAGCAAGGGTGAGCAGTTCTTC.

The CDR3 DNA reads as TGCGCCAGCAGCTTGGAAGCGGGGCGGGAGGGCTCCTACAATGAGCAGTTCTTC. Encoded protein: CASSLEAGREGSYNEQFF. The chain links TRBV5-1 to TRBJ2-1, with 9 bases aligning to TRBD2. V lost 0 bases to trimming and J lost 0 bases; unmatched junction nucleotides: 7. CDR1 is SGHRS, CDR2 YFSETQ, per germline. The length of the CDR3 is 18 residues.

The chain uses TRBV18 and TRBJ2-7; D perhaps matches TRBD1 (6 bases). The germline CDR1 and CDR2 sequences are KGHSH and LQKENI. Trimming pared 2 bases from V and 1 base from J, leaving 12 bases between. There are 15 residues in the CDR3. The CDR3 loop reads CASSPRQGISYEQYF. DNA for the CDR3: TGTGCCAGCTCACCAAGGCAGGGGATATCCTACGAGCAGTACTTC.

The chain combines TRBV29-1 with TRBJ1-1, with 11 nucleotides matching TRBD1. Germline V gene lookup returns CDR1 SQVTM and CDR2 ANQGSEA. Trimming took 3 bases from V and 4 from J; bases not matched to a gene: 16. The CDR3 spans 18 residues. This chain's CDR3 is CSVDGVMGQGVLGTEAFF. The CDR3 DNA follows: TGCAGCGTTGATGGGGTCATGGGACAGGGGGTATTGGGCACTGAAGCTTTCTTT.

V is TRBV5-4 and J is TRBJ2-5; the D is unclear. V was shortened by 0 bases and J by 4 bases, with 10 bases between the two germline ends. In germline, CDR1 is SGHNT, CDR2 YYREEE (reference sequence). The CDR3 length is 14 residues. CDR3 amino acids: CASSLGQVPETQYF. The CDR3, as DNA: TGTGCCAGCAGCTTGGGGCAGGTCCCAGAGACCCAGTACTTC.

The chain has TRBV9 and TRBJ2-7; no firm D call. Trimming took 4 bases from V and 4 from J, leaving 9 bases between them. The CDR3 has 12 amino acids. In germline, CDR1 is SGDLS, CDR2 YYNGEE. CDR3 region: CASSLAGYEQYF. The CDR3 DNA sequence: TGTGCCAGCAGCCTTGCAGGATACGAGCAGTACTTC.

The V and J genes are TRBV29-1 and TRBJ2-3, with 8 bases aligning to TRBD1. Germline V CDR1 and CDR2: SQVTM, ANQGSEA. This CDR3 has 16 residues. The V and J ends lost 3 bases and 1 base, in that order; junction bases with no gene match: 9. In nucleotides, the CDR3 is TGCAGCGTTGATGACAGGGGTTGGGTCGGCACAGATACGCAGTATTTT. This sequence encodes CSVDDRGWVGTDTQYF.

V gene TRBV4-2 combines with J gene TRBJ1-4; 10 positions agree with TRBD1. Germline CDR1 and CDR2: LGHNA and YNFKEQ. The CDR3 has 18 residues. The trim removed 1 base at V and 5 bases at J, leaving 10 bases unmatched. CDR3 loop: CASSQVNPPGQGNEKLFF. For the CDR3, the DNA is TGTGCCAGCAGCCAAGTCAACCCACCGGGACAGGGGAATGAAAAACTGTTTTTT.

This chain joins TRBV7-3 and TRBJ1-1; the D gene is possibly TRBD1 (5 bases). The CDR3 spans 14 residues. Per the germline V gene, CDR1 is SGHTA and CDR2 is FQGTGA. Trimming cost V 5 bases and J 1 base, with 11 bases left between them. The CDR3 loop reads CASSPLDRNTEAFF. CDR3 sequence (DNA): TGTGCCAGCAGCCCCCTAGACAGGAACACTGAAGCTTTCTTT.

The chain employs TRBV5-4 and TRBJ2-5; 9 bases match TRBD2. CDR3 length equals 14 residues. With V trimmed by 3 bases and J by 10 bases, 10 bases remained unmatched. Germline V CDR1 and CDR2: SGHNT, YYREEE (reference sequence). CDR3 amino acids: CASSSASGTPNQYF. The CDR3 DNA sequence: TGTGCCAGCAGCTCCGCTAGCGGGACGCCCAACCAGTACTTC.

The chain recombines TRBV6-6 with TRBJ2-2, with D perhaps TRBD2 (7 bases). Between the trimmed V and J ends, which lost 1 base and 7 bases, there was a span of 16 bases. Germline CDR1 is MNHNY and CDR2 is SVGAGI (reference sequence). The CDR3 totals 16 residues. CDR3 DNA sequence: TGTGCCAGCAGTTACTTGCGGGGGCGTGCTGACGGGGAGCTGTTTTTT. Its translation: CASSYLRGRADGELFF.

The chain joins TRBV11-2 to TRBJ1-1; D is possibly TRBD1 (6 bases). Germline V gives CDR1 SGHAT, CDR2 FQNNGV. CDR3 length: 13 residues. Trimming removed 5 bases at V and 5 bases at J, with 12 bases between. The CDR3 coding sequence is TGTGCCAGCAGCACACAGGGTTTAACTGAAGCTTTCTTT. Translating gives CASSTQGLTEAFF. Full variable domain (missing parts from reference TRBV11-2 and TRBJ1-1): EAGVAQSPRYKIIEKRQSVAFWCNPISGHATLYWYQQILGQGPKLLIQFQNNGVVDDSQLPKDRFSAERLKGVDSTLKIQPAKLEDSAVYLCASSTQGLTEAFFGQGTRLTVV.

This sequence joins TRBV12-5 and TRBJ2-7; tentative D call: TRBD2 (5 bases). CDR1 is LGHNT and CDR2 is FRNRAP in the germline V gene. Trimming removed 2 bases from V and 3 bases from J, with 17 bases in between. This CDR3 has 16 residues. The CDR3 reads CASGLTSRGRVYEQYF. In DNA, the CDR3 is TGTGCTAGTGGTTTGACCTCCCGCGGGCGGGTCTACGAGCAGTACTTC.

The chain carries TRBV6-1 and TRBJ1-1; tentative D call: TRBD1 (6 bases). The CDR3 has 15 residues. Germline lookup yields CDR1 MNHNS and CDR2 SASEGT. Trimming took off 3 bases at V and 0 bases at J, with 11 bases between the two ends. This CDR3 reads CASSELGALNTEAFF. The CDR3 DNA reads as TGTGCCAGCAGTGAGCTGGGGGCGCTGAACACTGAAGCTTTCTTT.

The CDR3 DNA reads TGCGCCAGCAGCCAAGAGTTCCGGGAGACCCAGTACTTC. This codes for CASSQEFRETQYF. The chain joins TRBV4-3 to TRBJ2-5, with D unclear. This CDR3 has 13 residues. Trimming cost V 0 bases and J 5 bases, with 7 bases left between them. Per the germline V gene, CDR1 is LGHNA and CDR2 is YSLEER.

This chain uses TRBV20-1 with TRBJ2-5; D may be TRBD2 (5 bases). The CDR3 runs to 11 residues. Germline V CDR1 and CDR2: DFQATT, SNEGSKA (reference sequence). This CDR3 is CRLGLGETQYF. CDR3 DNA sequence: TGCAGGCTTGGACTGGGGGAGACCCAGTACTTC.

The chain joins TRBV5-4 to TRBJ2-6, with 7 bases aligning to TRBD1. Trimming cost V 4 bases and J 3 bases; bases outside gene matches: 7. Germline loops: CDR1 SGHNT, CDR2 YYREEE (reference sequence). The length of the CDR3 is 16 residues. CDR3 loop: CASSLKTGNGANVLTF. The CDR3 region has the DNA TGTGCCAGCAGCCTAAAGACAGGGAATGGGGCCAACGTCCTGACTTTC. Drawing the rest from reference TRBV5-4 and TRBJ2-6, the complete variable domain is ETGVTQSPTHLIKTRGQQVTLRCSSQSGHNTVSWYQQALGQGPQFIFQYYREEENGRGNFPPRFSGLQFPNYSSELNVNALELDDSALYLCASSLKTGNGANVLTFGAGSRLTVL.

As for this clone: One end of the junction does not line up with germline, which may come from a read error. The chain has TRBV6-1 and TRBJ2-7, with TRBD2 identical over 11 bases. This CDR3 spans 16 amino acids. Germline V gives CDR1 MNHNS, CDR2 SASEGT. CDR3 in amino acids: CASSEYALAGGPSANF. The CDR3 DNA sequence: TGTGCCAGCAGTGAATACGCCCTAGCGGGAGGCCCGAGCGCGAACTTC.

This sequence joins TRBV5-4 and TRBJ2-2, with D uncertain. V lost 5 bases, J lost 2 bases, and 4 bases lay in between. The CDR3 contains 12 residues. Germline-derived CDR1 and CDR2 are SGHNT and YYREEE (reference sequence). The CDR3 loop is CASSSNTGELFF. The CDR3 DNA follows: TGTGCCAGCAGTAGCAACACCGGGGAGCTGTTTTTT.

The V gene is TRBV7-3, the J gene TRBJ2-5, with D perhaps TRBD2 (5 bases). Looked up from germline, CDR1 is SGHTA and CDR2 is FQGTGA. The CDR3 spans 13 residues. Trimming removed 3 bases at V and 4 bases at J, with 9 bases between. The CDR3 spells CASSLVATETQYF. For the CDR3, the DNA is TGTGCCAGCAGCTTGGTAGCGACAGAGACCCAGTACTTC. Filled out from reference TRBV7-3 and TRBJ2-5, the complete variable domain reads GAGVSQTPSNKVTEKGKYVELRCDPISGHTALYWYRQSLGQGPEFLIYFQGTGAADDSGLPNDRFFAVRPEGSVSTLKIQRTERGDSAVYLCASSLVATETQYFGPGTRLLVL.